The rows below give T cell receptor beta chains drawn from one sample of a study of blood T cell repertoires in COVID-19. Assay: immunoSEQ multiplex PCR; the TCRdb copy retains only in-frame clones and omits some. The sample consists of about 200,000 clones, about nine tenths of them appearing once. Sequencing input: peripheral blood. These receptor sequences come from a man aged 50 to 60 with acute or convalescent COVID-19. The CDR3 runs from the conserved cysteine through the conserved F or W. D genes are given only for firm matches. Size tells how often a clone was seen (once, few, many) or the class of an expanded clone, and some rows leave it out.

d_gene	abundance	v_gene	j_gene	CDR3aa	CDR3nt
.	.	TRBV10-1	TRBJ2-7	CASSEDGGFYEQYF	TGCGCCAGCAGTGAGGACGGGGGTTTCTACGAGCAGTACTTC
.	.	TRBV5-1	TRBJ1-2	CASSRNPGIGGYTF	TGCGCCAGCAGCAGAAATCCGGGGATTGGAGGCTACACCTTC
TRBD1	.	TRBV5-4	TRBJ1-1	CASSLIRGPNTEAFF	TGTGCCAGCAGCTTGATAAGGGGGCCTAACACTGAAGCTTTCTTT
.	.	TRBV2	TRBJ1-1	CASSHPGAFF	TGTGCCAGCTCTCACCCGGGTGCTTTCTTT
TRBD1	.	TRBV11-2	TRBJ2-5	CASSFQGQGQETQYF	TGTGCCAGCAGCTTCCAGGGACAGGGGCAAGAGACCCAGTACTTC
TRBD1	.	TRBV19	TRBJ2-7	CASSIVFGTGGYEQYF	TGTGCCAGTAGTATAGTTTTCGGGACAGGGGGCTACGAGCAGTACTTC
.	.	TRBV4-1	TRBJ1-1	CASSQVVIAAARSPFF	TGCGCCAGCAGCCAAGTAGTTATTGCGGCCGCTAGGTCCCCTTTCTTT
TRBD1	.	TRBV7-9	TRBJ2-5	CASSVTGVGETQYF	TGTGCCAGCAGCGTGACAGGGGTGGGGGAGACCCAGTACTTC
.	.	TRBV5-5	TRBJ1-6	CASSLGGQESPLHF	TGTGCCAGCAGCTTGGGGGGGCAGGAATCACCCCTCCACTTT
.	once	TRBV5-1	TRBJ2-3	CASNREQARGSDTQYF	TGCGCCAGCAATCGTGAGCAGGCCAGGGGTTCAGATACGCAGTATTTT
TRBD1	once	TRBV5-1	TRBJ1-1	CASSLGDRGTEAFF	TGCGCCAGCAGCTTGGGTGACAGGGGCACTGAAGCTTTCTTT
TRBD1	.	TRBV2	TRBJ1-5	CASSDQGVGNQPQHF	TGTGCCAGCAGTGACCAGGGGGTCGGCAATCAGCCCCAGCATTTT
.	.	TRBV5-4	TRBJ2-1	CASSLGGSYNEQFF	TGTGCCAGCAGCCTAGGGGGATCCTACAATGAGCAGTTCTTC
.	.	TRBV7-7	TRBJ2-3	CASSLFGGPTDTQYF	TGTGCCAGCAGCTTATTCGGGGGTCCCACAGATACGCAGTATTTT
.	.	TRBV5-5	TRBJ1-1	CASSLIGRPKAFF	TGTGCCAGCAGCTTGATTGGCAGGCCAAAAGCTTTCTTT
.	.	TRBV18	TRBJ1-1	CASSPYSGTGMNTEAFF	TGTGCCAGCTCACCCTACAGCGGGACGGGGATGAACACTGAAGCTTTCTTT
TRBD1	.	TRBV5-4	TRBJ1-2	CASSVNRGSNYGYTF	TGTGCCAGCAGCGTCAACAGGGGCTCTAACTATGGCTACACCTTC
TRBD1	.	TRBV18	TRBJ1-1	CASSPLAGGTEAFF	TGTGCCAGCTCACCTCTCGCAGGGGGAACTGAAGCTTTCTTT
.	.	TRBV7-8	TRBJ2-1	CASSLEPRRLTSSYNEQFF	TGTGCCAGCAGCTTAGAGCCCCGACGGCTTACTAGCTCCTACAATGAGCAGTTCTTC
.	.	TRBV10-3	TRBJ1-1	CASRGPTTEAFF	TGTGCCTCCCGCGGGCCTACCACTGAAGCTTTCTTT
.	few	TRBV12-3/TRBV12-4	TRBJ1-2	CAIQANYGYTF	TGTGCCATACAAGCTAACTATGGCTACACCTTC
.	.	TRBV5-6	TRBJ2-2	CASSLPQGTGELFF	TGTGCCAGCAGCTTACCCCAGGGTACCGGGGAGCTGTTTTTT
.	.	TRBV11-2	TRBJ2-3	CASSLGGGSDTQYF	TGTGCCAGCAGCTTAGGAGGGGGATCCGATACGCAGTATTTT
TRBD1	few	TRBV6-5	TRBJ1-3	CASDRGPGNTIYF	TGTGCCAGCGACAGGGGGCCTGGAAACACCATATATTTT
.	once	TRBV9	TRBJ2-1	CASSPRLGGEQFF	TGTGCCAGCAGCCCCCGACTAGGAGGTGAGCAGTTCTTC
.	.	TRBV2	TRBJ1-1	CASSEGAITEAFF	TGTGCCAGCAGTGAAGGGGCGATAACTGAAGCTTTCTTT
.	.	TRBV19	TRBJ1-2	CASSMGYAGEYTF	TGTGCCAGTAGTATGGGATACGCAGGGGAGTACACCTTC
TRBD1	.	TRBV29-1	TRBJ2-7	CSVLLGTGVYEQYF	TGCAGCGTGCTCTTAGGGACAGGGGTATACGAGCAGTACTTC
.	.	TRBV30	TRBJ1-5	CAWDTQGDGNQPQHF	TGTGCCTGGGATACACAGGGCGATGGCAATCAGCCCCAGCATTTT
TRBD1	.	TRBV25-1	TRBJ1-4	CASSEYGTGGGKLFF	TGTGCCAGCAGTGAATATGGGACAGGGGGGGGAAAACTGTTTTTT
TRBD2	.	TRBV30	TRBJ2-3	CAWSPGLAGLGTDTQYF	TGTGCCTGGAGTCCGGGACTAGCGGGGTTGGGCACAGATACGCAGTATTTT
.	.	TRBV7-8	TRBJ1-1	CASSLVGFGGRNTEAFF	TGTGCCAGCAGCTTAGTAGGGTTTGGGGGGAGGAACACTGAAGCTTTCTTT
TRBD1	.	TRBV6-5	TRBJ1-2	CASRDRGEGEVGYTF	TGTGCCAGCAGAGACAGGGGCGAGGGAGAGGTGGGCTACACCTTC
.	.	TRBV5-1	TRBJ2-7	CASSLVQGVLHEQYF	TGCGCCAGCAGCTTGGTGCAGGGCGTATTGCACGAGCAGTACTTC
.	.	TRBV5-1	TRBJ1-6	CASSLSTVGGNNSPLHF	TGCGCCAGCAGCCTTAGTACCGTGGGAGGGAATAATTCACCCCTCCACTTT
TRBD2	.	TRBV6-2/TRBV6-3	TRBJ2-7	CASSYSGTSYEQYF	TGTGCCAGCAGTTACTCGGGGACTAGCTACGAGCAGTACTTC
.	.	TRBV10-1	TRBJ1-2	CASSPPRGHSVANYGYTF	TGCGCCAGCAGTCCCCCTCGGGGACACTCCGTAGCTAACTATGGCTACACCTTC
.	.	TRBV27	TRBJ1-1	CASSSYGGGRTEAFF	TGTGCCAGCAGTTCGTACGGGGGGGGGAGAACTGAAGCTTTCTTT
.	.	TRBV11-2	TRBJ1-1	CASSLAQGGTEAFF	TGTGCCAGCAGCTTAGCACAGGGAGGGACTGAAGCTTTCTTT
.	.	TRBV2	TRBJ2-5	CASRPLRETQYF	TGTGCCAGCAGACCCCTCCGGGAGACCCAGTACTTC
TRBD2	.	TRBV29-1	TRBJ2-3	CSVGGGTTTDTQYF	TGCAGCGTTGGGGGGGGGACCACCACAGATACGCAGTATTTT
TRBD1	.	TRBV7-2	TRBJ1-1	CASSFTGGGTEAFF	TGTGCCAGCAGCTTCACAGGGGGGGGCACTGAAGCTTTCTTT
.	.	TRBV27	TRBJ1-6	CASSSARPGGRSSYNSPLHF	TGTGCCAGCAGCTCTGCTCGCCCCGGGGGACGGAGCTCCTATAATTCACCCCTCCACTTT
TRBD1	once	TRBV6-5	TRBJ2-7	CASSYGQGDSYEQYF	TGTGCCAGCAGTTACGGACAGGGCGATTCCTACGAGCAGTACTTC
TRBD1	.	TRBV7-9	TRBJ1-4	CASSLEGALEELFF	TGTGCCAGCAGCTTAGAGGGGGCGCTTGAAGAACTGTTTTTT
.	once	TRBV5-1	TRBJ2-5	CASSLQETQYF	TGCGCCAGCAGCCTGCAAGAGACCCAGTACTTC
TRBD1	.	TRBV5-1	TRBJ2-1	CASSLAVGTGAYNEQFF	TGCGCCAGCAGCTTGGCCGTCGGGACAGGGGCCTACAATGAGCAGTTCTTC
TRBD2	.	TRBV11-2	TRBJ2-5	CASSLGARGGQETQYF	TGTGCCAGCAGCTTAGGGGCGCGGGGGGGCCAAGAGACCCAGTACTTC
.	.	TRBV5-8	TRBJ1-2	CASSSAWDTAKGYGYTF	TGTGCCAGCAGCTCCGCCTGGGACACCGCGAAAGGATATGGCTACACCTTC
TRBD1	.	TRBV9	TRBJ1-1	CASSAPDRRNTEAFF	TGTGCCAGCAGCGCGCCGGACAGGAGGAACACTGAAGCTTTCTTT
TRBD1	once	TRBV19	TRBJ1-1	CASSTTLSTGGTEAFF	TGTGCCAGTAGTACGACCCTTTCTACAGGGGGTACTGAAGCTTTCTTT
.	.	TRBV11-2	TRBJ2-7	CASSLVLGGTAQYEQYF	TGTGCCAGCAGCTTAGTCTTAGGGGGGACAGCGCAATACGAGCAGTACTTC
.	.	TRBV6-1	TRBJ1-5	CASSEVVGLQPQHF	TGTGCCAGCAGTGAAGTTGTCGGACTACAGCCCCAGCATTTT